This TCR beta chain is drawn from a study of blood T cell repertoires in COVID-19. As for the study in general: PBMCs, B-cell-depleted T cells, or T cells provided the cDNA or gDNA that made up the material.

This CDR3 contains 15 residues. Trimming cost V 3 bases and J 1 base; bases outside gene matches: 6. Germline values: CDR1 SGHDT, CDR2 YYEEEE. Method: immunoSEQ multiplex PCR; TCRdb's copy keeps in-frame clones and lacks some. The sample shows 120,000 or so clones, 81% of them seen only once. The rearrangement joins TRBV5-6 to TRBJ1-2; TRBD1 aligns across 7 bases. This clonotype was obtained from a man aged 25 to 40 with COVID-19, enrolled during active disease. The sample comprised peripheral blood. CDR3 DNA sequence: TGTGCCAGCAGCTCCCGACAGGGCGGTAACTATGGCTACACCTTC. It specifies CASSSRQGGNYGYTF.